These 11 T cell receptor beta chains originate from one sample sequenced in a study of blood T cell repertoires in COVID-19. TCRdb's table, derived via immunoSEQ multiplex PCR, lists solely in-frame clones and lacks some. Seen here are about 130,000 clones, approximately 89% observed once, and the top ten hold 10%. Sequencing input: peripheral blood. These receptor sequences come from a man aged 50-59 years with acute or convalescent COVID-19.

The CDR3 coding sequence is TGCAGCGCCGGGAGGGACATCCAAGAGACCCAGTACTTC. Translation gives CSAGRDIQETQYF. This chain connects TRBV29-1 to TRBJ2-5; 8 bases agree with TRBD2. The CDR3 length is 13 residues. CDR1 is SQVTM, CDR2 ANQGSEA, per germline. J gave up 1 base and V 7 bases, and 5 bases lay outside the gene matches.

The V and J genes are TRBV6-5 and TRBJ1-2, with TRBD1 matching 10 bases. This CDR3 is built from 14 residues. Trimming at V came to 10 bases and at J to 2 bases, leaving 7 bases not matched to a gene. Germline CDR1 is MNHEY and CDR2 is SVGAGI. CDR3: CATGGQGRNYGYTF. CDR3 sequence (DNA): TGTGCCACCGGGGGACAGGGGCGGAACTATGGCTACACCTTC.

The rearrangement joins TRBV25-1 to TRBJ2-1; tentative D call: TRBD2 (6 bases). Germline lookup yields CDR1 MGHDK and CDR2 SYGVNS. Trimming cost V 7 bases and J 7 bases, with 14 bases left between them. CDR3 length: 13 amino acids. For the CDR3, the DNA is TGTGCCAGCACCCCGGGCGGGGAAAATGAGCAGTTCTTC. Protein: CASTPGGENEQFF.

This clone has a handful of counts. The CDR3 DNA is TGCGCCAGCAGTTCTCGCCATCCGGGACAGGGGATATCGGGCTACACCTTC. Protein product: CASSSRHPGQGISGYTF. The chain joins TRBV10-2 to TRBJ1-2; 10 positions match TRBD1. The germline gives CDR1 WSHSY, CDR2 SAAADI. The J segment lost 8 bases and the V segment lost 5 bases, leaving 17 bases of the junction unmatched. This CDR3 comprises 17 residues.

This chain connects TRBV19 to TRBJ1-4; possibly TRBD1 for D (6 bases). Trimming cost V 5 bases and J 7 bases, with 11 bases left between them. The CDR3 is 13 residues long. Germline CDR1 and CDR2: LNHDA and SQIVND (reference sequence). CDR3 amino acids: CASSAGGFEKLFF. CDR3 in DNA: TGTGCCAGTAGTGCGGGGGGCTTTGAAAAACTGTTTTTT.

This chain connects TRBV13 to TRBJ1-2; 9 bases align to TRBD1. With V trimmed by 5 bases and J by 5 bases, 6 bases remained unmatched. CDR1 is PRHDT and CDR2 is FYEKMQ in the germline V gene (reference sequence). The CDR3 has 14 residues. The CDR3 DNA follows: TGTGCCAGCAGCCAGGGGGACAGGGAATATGGCTACACCTTC. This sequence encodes CASSQGDREYGYTF.

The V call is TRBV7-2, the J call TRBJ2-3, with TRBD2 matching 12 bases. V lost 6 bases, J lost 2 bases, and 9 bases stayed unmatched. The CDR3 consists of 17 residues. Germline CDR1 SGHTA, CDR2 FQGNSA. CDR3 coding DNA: TGTGCCAGCAGACATACCGGACTAGCGGGGTACACAGATACGCAGTATTTT. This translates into CASRHTGLAGYTDTQYF.

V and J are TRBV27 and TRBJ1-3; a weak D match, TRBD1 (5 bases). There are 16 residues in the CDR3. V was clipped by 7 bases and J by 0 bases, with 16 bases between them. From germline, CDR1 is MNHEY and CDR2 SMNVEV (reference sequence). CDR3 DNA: TGTGCCAGCACGCAGCGGGGCGGACTCTCTGGAAACACCATATATTTT. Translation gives CASTQRGGLSGNTIYF.

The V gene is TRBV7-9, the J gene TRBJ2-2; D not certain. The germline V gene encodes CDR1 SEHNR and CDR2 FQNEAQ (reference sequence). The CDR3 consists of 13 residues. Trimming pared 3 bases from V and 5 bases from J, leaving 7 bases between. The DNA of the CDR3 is TGTGCCAGCAGCTTCTACGAGACCGGGGAGCTGTTTTTT. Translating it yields CASSFYETGELFF.

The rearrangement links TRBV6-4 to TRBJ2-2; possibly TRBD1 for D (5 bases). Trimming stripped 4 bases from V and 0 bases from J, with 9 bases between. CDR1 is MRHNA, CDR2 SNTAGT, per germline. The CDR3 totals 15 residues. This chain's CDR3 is CASSAQATNTGELFF. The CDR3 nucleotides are TGTGCCAGCAGTGCACAGGCGACGAACACCGGGGAGCTGTTTTTT.

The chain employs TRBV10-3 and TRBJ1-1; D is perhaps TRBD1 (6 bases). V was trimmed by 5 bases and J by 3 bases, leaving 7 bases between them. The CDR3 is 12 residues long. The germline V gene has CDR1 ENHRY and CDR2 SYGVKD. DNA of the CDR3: TGTGCCATCAGTAACAGGGACACTGAAGCTTTCTTT. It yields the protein CAISNRDTEAFF.